Described below is a single T cell receptor (beta chain) sequence and its context. Antigen: not known. This sample is part of a study of cytomegalovirus exposure and HLA in healthy donors. The primer mix had 60 Vbeta and 13 Jbeta primers. Sequencing was performed with immunoSEQ multiplex PCR; in TCRdb, only in-frame clones are kept and a portion is missing. This repertoire shows about 90,000 clones, roughly 80% found once; its top ten account for roughly 2%. V lost 2 bases, J lost 8 bases, and 15 bases lay in between. This CDR3 is 14 amino acids long. Per germline, CDR1 SNHLY and CDR2 FYNNEI. Findings and limits, study-wide: Most subjects' HLA-A and HLA-B alleles were reportedly predicted from TCR beta sequences.

Each donor was healthy, and each was a bone marrow donor. Donors were ostensibly healthy at sampling, although undocumented immune exposures were probable. Sample: PBMCs. This chain uses TRBV2 with TRBJ1-2; TRBD1 is a possible D gene (6 bases). The receptor comes from a boy younger than 18 in good health and CMV-seronegative. CDR3 residues: CASSEMSAGDGYTF. CDR3 in DNA: TGTGCCAGCAGTGAAATGTCTGCAGGGGACGGCTACACCTTC.